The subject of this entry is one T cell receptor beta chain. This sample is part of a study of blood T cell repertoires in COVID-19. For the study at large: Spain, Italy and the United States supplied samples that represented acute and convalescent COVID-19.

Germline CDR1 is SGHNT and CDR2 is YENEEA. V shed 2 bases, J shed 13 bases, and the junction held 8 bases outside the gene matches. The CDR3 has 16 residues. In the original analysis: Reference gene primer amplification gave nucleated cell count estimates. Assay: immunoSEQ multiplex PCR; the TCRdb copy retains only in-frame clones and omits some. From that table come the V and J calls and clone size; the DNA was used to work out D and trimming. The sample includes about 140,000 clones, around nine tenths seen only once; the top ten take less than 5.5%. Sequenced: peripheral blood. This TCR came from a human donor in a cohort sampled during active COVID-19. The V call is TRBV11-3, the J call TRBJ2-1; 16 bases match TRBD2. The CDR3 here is CASSLYGTSGGARQFF. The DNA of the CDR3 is TGTGCCAGCAGCTTATATGGGACTAGCGGGGGGGCCCGCCAGTTCTTC. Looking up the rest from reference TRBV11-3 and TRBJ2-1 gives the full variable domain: EAGVVQSPRYKIIEKKQPVAFWCNPISGHNTLYWYLQNLGQGPELLIRYENEEAVDDSQLPKDRFSAERLKGVDSTLKIQPAELGDSAVYLCASSLYGTSGGARQFFGPGTRLTVL.